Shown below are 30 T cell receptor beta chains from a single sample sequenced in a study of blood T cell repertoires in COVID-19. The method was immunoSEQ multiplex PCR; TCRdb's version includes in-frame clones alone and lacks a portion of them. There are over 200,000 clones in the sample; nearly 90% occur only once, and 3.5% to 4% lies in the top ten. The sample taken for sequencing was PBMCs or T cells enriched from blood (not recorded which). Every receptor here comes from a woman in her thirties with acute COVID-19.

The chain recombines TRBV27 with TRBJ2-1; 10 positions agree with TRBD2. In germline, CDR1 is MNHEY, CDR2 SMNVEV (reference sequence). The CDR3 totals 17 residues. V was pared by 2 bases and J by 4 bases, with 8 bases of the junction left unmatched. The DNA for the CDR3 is TGTGCCAGCAGTTTAGGGAGCGGGGGGGCCGCTTACAATGAGCAGTTCTTC. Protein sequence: CASSLGSGGAAYNEQFF.

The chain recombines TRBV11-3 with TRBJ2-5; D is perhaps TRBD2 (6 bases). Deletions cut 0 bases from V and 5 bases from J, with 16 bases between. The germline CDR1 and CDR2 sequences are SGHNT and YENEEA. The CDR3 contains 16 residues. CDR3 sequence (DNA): TGTGCCAGCAGCTTAGATTCCACCGGGGGTAATGAGACCCAGTACTTC. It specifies CASSLDSTGGNETQYF.

Here the CDR3 reads CASSREVLNRMNEQFF. The DNA of the CDR3 is TGTGCCAGCAGCCGTGAGGTACTCAATCGGATGAATGAGCAGTTCTTC. The chain uses TRBV7-2 and TRBJ2-1; D is unclear. The CDR3 is 16 amino acids. CDR1 is SGHTA and CDR2 is FQGNSA in the germline V gene. V was trimmed by 5 bases and J by 7 bases, leaving 21 bases between them.

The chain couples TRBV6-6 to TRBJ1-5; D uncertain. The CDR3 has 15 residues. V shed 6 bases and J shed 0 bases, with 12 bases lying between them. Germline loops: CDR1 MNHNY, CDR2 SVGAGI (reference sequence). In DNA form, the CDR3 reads TGTGCCAGCAGAGGGAGCGTAAATAGCAATCAGCCCCAGCATTTT. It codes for CASRGSVNSNQPQHF.

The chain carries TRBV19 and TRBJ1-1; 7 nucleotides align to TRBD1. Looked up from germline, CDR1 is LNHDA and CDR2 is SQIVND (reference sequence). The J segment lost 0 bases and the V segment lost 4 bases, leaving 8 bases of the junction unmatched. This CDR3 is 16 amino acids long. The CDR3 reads CASSRRQGTLNTEAFF. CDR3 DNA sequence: TGTGCCAGTAGTAGGAGACAGGGTACTTTGAACACTGAAGCTTTCTTT. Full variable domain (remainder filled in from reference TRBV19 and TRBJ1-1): DGGITQSPKYLFRKEGQNVTLSCEQNLNHDAMYWYRQDPGQGLRLIYYSQIVNDFQKGDIAEGYSVSREKKESFPLTVTSAQKNPTAFYLCASSRRQGTLNTEAFFGQGTRLTVV.

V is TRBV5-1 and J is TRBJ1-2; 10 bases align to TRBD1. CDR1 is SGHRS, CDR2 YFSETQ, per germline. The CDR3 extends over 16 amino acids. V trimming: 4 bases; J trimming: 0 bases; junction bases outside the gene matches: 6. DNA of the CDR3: TGCGCCAGCAGCCTGAGGACAGGGGGGACTAACTATGGCTACACCTTC. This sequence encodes CASSLRTGGTNYGYTF.

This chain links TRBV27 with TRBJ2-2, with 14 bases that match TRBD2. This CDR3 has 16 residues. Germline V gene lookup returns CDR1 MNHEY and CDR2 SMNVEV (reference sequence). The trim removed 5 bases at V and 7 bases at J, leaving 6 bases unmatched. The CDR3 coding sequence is TGTGCCAGCAGTCAGGGACTAGCGGGGGCGAACGGGGAGCTGTTTTTT. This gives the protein CASSQGLAGANGELFF.

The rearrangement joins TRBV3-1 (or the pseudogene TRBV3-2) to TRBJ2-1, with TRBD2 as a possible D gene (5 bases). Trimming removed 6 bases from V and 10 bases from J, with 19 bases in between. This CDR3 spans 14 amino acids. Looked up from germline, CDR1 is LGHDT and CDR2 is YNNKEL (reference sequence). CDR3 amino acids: CASSARTARGEQFF. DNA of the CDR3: TGTGCCAGCAGTGCAAGGACGGCTCGAGGGGAGCAGTTCTTC.

The DNA of the CDR3 is TGTGCCAGTAGTGACAGGACTCTAGCCAAAAACATTCAGTACTTC. Amino acid sequence: CASSDRTLAKNIQYF. The chain combines TRBV19 with TRBJ2-4; D might be TRBD1 (6 bases). In germline, CDR1 is LNHDA, CDR2 SQIVND (reference sequence). This CDR3 is 15 amino acids long. Trimming removed 5 bases at V and 0 bases at J, with 11 bases between.

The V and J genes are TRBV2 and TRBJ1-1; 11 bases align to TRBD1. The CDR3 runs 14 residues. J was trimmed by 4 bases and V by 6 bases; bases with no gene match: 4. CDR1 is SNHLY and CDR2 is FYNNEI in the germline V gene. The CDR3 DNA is TGTGCCAGCAGCGGACAGGGGGCGTTCACTGAAGCTTTCTTT. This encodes CASSGQGAFTEAFF.

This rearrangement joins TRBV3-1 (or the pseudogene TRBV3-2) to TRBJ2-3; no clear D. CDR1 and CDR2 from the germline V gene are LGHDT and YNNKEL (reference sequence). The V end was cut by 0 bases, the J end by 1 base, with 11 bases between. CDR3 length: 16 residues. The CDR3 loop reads CASSQDSGSGTDTQYF. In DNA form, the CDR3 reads TGTGCCAGCAGCCAAGATTCCGGTTCTGGCACAGATACGCAGTATTTT.

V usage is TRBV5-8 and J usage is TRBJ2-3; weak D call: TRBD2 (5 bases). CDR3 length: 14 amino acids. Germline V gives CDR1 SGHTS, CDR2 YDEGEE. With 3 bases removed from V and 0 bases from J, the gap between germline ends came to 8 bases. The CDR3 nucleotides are TGTGCCAGCAGCTGGAGGACTAGCACAGATACGCAGTATTTT. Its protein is CASSWRTSTDTQYF.

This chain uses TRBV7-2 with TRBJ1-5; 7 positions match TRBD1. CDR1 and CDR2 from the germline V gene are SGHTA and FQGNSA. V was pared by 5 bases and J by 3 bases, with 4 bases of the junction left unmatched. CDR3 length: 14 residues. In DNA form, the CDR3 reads TGTGCCAGCAGCCCGACAGGGCCCAATCAGCCCCAGCATTTT. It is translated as CASSPTGPNQPQHF.

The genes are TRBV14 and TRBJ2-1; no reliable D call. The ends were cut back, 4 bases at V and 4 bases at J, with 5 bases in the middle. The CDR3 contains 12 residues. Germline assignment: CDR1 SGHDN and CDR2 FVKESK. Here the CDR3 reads CASSPGYNEQFF. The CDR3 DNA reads TGTGCCAGCAGCCCAGGATACAATGAGCAGTTCTTC.

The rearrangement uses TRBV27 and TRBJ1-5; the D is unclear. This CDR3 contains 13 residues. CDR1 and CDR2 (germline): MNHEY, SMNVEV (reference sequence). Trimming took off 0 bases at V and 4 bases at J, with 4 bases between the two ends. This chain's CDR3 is CASSLSSNQPQHF. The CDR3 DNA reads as TGTGCCAGCAGTTTATCGAGTAATCAGCCCCAGCATTTT.

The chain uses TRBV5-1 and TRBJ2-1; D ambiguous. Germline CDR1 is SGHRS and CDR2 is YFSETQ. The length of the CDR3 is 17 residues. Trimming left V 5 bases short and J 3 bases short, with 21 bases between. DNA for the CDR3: TGCGCCAGCAGTCTCACCCCGACACAGTCCTTCTACAATGAGCAGTTCTTC. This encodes CASSLTPTQSFYNEQFF.

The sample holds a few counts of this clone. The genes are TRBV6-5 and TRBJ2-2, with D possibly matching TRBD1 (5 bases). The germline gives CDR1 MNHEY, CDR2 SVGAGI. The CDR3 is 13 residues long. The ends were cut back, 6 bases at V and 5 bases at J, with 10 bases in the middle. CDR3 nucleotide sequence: TGTGCCAGCAGCCAGGGTAGGACCGGGGAGCTGTTTTTT. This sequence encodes CASSQGRTGELFF.

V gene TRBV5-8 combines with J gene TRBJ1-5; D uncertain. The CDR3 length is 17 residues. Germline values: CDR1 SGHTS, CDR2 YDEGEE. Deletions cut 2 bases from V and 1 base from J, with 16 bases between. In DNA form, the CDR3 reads TGTGCCAGCAGCTTACTGTATTCAGGTAGAAGCAATCAGCCCCAGCATTTT. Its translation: CASSLLYSGRSNQPQHF. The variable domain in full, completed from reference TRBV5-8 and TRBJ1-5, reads EAGVTQSPTHLIKTRGQQATLRCSPISGHTSVYWYQQALGLGLQFLLWYDEGEERNRGNFPPRFSGRQFPNYSSELNVNALELEDSALYLCASSLLYSGRSNQPQHFGDGTRLSIL.

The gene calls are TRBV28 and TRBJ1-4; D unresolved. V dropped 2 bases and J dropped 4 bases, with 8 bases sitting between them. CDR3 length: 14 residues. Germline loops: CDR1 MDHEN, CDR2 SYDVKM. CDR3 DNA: TGTGCCAGCAGTTTACCCCAGGATAATGAAAAACTGTTTTTT. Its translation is CASSLPQDNEKLFF.

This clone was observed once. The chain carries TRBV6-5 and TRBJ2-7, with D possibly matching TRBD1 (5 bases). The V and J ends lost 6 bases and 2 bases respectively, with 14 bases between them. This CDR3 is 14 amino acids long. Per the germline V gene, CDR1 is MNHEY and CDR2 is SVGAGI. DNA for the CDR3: TGTGCCAGCAGCCCCGCGACAGATCCCTACGAGCAGTACTTC. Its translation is CASSPATDPYEQYF.

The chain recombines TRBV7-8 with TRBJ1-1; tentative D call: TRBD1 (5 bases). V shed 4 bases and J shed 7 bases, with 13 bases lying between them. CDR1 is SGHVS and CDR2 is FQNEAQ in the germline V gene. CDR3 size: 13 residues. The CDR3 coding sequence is TGTGCCAGCAGCTCGATCAGCCAGGGTGAAGCTTTCTTT. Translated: CASSSISQGEAFF.

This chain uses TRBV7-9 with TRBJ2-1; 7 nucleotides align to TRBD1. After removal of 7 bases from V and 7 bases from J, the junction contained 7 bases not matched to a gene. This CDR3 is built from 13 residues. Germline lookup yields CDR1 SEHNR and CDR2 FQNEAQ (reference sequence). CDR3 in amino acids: CASIRGRLNEQFF. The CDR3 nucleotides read TGTGCCAGCATAAGGGGGCGCTTGAATGAGCAGTTCTTC. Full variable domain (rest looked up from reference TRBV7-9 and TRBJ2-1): DTGVSQNPRHKITKRGQNVTFRCDPISEHNRLYWYRQTLGQGPEFLTYFQNEAQLEKSRLLSDRFSAERPKGSFSTLEIQRTEQGDSAMYLCASIRGRLNEQFFGPGTRLTVL.

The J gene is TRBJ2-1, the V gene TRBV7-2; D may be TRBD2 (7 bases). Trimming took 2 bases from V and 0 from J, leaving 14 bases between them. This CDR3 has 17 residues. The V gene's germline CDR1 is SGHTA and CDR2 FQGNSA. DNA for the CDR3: TGTGCCAGCAGCTTACGTGGGGCGGGGGCCTCCTACAATGAGCAGTTCTTC. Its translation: CASSLRGAGASYNEQFF.

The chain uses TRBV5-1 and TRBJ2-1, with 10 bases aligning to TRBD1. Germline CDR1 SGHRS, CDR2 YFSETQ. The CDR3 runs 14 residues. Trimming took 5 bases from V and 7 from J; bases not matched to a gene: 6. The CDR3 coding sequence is TGCGCCAGCAGGGTGGGACAGGGGTTAAATGAGCAGTTCTTC. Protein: CASRVGQGLNEQFF.

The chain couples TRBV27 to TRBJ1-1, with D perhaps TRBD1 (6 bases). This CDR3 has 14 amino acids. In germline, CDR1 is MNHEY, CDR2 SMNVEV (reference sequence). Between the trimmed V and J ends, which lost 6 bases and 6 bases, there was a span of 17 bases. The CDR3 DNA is TGTGCCAGCAGCCCGTTTGGTTGGGGGCCTGAAGCTTTCTTT. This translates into CASSPFGWGPEAFF.

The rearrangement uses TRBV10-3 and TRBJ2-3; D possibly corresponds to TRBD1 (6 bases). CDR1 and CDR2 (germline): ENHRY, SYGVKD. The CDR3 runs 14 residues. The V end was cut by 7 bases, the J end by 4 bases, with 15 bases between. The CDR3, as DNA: TGTGCCATCAAGGGGGTTCAGAGGGCAGATACGCAGTATTTT. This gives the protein CAIKGVQRADTQYF.

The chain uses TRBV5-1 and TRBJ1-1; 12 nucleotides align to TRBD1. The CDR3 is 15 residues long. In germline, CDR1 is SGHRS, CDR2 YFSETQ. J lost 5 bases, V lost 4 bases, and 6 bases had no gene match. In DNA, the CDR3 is TGCGCCAGCAGCCGGGACAGGGGGCGAGGGACTGAAGCTTTCTTT. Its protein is CASSRDRGRGTEAFF.

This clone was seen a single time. Here the CDR3 reads CASSQRGSKNIQYF. In DNA form, the CDR3 reads TGTGCCAGCAGCCAAAGGGGTTCCAAAAACATTCAGTACTTC. The chain recombines TRBV3-1 (or the pseudogene TRBV3-2) with TRBJ2-4; TRBD1 might be the D (5 bases). V dropped 2 bases and J dropped 2 bases, with 7 bases sitting between them. Germline assignment: CDR1 LGHDT and CDR2 YNNKEL (reference sequence). This CDR3 region has 14 residues.

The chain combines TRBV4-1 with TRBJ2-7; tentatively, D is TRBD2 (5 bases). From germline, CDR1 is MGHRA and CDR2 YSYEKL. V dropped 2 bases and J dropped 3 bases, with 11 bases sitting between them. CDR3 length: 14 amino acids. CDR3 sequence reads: CASSQSASSYEQYF. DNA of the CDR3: TGCGCCAGCAGCCAATCAGCTAGCAGCTACGAGCAGTACTTC.

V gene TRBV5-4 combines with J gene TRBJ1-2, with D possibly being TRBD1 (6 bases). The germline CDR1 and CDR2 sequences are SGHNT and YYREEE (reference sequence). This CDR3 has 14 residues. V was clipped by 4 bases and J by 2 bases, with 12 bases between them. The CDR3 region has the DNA TGTGCCAGCAGCCTGGTAACAGGGAACTATGGCTACACCTTC. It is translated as CASSLVTGNYGYTF.